One sample yielded the 5 T cell receptor beta chains listed below, sequenced in a study of T cell responses to AZD1222 COVID-19 vaccine. The assay was immunoSEQ multiplex PCR, and TCRdb's table has in-frame clones only and misses some. The table lists about 120,000 clones, more than 85% of them singletons, with over 8.5% in the top ten. Material: peripheral blood, obtained on day 0 of MenACWY control vaccination. All receptors derive from an adult in good health.

This rearrangement joins TRBV11-3 to TRBJ2-7; 8 nucleotides align to TRBD2. This CDR3 is built from 12 residues. Trimming at V came to 3 bases and at J to 9 bases, leaving 4 bases not matched to a gene. In germline, CDR1 is SGHNT, CDR2 YENEEA. The CDR3 region is CASSFSGKAQYF. The DNA of the CDR3 is TGTGCCAGCAGCTTTAGCGGGAAAGCGCAGTACTTC.

The chain links TRBV5-1 to TRBJ2-2, with no clear D. Germline V gene data show CDR1 as SGHRS and CDR2 as YFSETQ. V gave up 0 bases and J gave up 2 bases, with 8 bases separating them. This CDR3 has 15 residues. The CDR3 loop is CASSLEGGNTGELFF. The CDR3 nucleotides read TGCGCCAGCAGCTTGGAGGGCGGTAACACCGGGGAGCTGTTTTTT.

The DNA of the CDR3 is TGTGCCAGCAGCTGGAGGGTTGGGGAGACCCAGTACTTC. Protein: CASSWRVGETQYF. The V call is TRBV7-8, the J call TRBJ2-5; tentative D call: TRBD2 (6 bases). The CDR3 contains 13 residues. The germline V gene encodes CDR1 SGHVS and CDR2 FQNEAQ. V was trimmed by 4 bases and J by 5 bases, leaving 11 bases between them.

The chain links TRBV5-6 to TRBJ2-3; D ambiguous. Germline V gives CDR1 SGHDT, CDR2 YYEEEE. This CDR3 region has 13 residues. The V end was cut by 9 bases, the J end by 4 bases, with 15 bases between. CDR3 sequence: CANLVVRPDTQYF. Here the CDR3 DNA reads TGTGCCAACCTCGTTGTTAGGCCAGATACGCAGTATTTT.

The chain is built from TRBV29-1 and TRBJ2-7; 7 nucleotides align to TRBD2. Germline V gene lookup returns CDR1 SQVTM and CDR2 ANQGSEA. J was trimmed by 2 bases and V by 6 bases; bases with no gene match: 7. The CDR3 sequence is 13 residues long. The CDR3 nucleotides are TGCAGCGTATACGGGAGGACCCCCTACGAGCAGTACTTC. Its translation is CSVYGRTPYEQYF.